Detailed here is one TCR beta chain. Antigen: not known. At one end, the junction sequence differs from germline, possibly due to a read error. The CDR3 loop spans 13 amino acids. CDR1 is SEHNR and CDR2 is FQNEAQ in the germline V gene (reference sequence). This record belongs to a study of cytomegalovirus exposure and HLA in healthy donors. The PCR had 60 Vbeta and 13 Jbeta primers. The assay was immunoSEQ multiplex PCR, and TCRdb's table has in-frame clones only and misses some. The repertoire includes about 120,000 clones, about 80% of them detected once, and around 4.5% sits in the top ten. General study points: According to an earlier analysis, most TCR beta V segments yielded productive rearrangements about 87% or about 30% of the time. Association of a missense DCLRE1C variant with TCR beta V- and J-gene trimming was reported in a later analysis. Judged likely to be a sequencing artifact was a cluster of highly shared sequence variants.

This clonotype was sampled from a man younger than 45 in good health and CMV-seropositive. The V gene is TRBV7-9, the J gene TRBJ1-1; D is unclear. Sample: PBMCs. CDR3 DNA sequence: TGTTCCAGCAGCAAAGAGATGAACACTGAAGCTTTCTTT. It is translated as CSSSKEMNTEAFF.